This entry features one T cell receptor beta chain sequence. Its target is not known. This sample stems from a study of cytomegalovirus exposure and HLA in healthy donors. Study-level findings and limits: Some public TCRs appeared in many individuals, while most sequences were rare.

60 Vbeta and 13 Jbeta primers were used in PCR. Measured with immunoSEQ multiplex PCR; TCRdb has only the in-frame clones, and not every one. The table has 70,000 to 95,000 clones, more than 60% seen once; the top ten hold 13%. This clonotype was sampled from a human donor in good health. Source material: PBMCs.

Written as DNA, the CDR3 is TGCGCCAGCAGCTTCGGTAATGAAAAACTGTTTTTT. Its protein product is CASSFGNEKLFF. The chain links TRBV5-1 to TRBJ1-4, with unresolved D. Germline loops: CDR1 SGHRS, CDR2 YFSETQ. This CDR3 has 12 amino acids. Deletions cut 2 bases from V and 4 bases from J, with 3 bases between.